The TCR beta chain described here comes from a study of T cells in Graves' hyperthyroidism and ophthalmopathy. Study background: It was at initial diagnosis, before any treatment, that peripheral blood was collected. Findings and limits, study-wide: A 13 V-J model separated ophthalmopathy from stable hyperthyroidism.

This clonotype was seen a few times. The antigen is not known. Over 18 months, lack of ophthalmopathy progression marked Graves' hyperthyroidism as stable. The CDR3 regions of TCR beta were amplified from RNA transcripts. Carried out on the TCR CDR3, a first-round RT-PCR used the HTBI primer set. From the multiplex PCR reads, TCRdb called clonotypes with MiXCR, one entry per CDR3 protein. The data hold a few hundred thousand distinct CDR3 sequences, with more than 15% observed a single time. This clonotype was obtained from a woman in her twenties or thirties with Graves' hyperthyroidism. The source material was blood.

CDR3 nucleotide sequence: TGTGCCACCAGTGACAAGACAGGGGGAAGCTCCTACGAGCAGTACTTC. Amino acid sequence: CATSDKTGGSSYEQYF. The chain has TRBV24-1 and TRBJ2-7, with 9 bases that match TRBD1. This CDR3 spans 16 amino acids. J gave up 0 bases and V 4 bases, and 6 bases lay outside the gene matches. Germline V gives CDR1 KGHDR, CDR2 SFDVKD.